What follows are 2 T cell receptor beta chains derived from one specimen sequenced in a study of T cell repertoires in cytomegalovirus infection. Using its own MiXCR run on the reads, TCRdb lists one record per CDR3 protein. The top ten clones hold roughly 14% of a sample with 310,000 or so distinct CDR3 sequences, over 20% of them seen once. Sequenced input: PBMCs. These receptors came from a human donor in good health (CMV status not recorded). Some clones in this sample may be carry-over from other donors' samples.

In its sample, this clonotype was seen a few times. The chain employs TRBV18 and TRBJ2-5; D not resolved. V was clipped by 1 base and J by 2 bases, with 8 bases between them. Germline CDR1 reads KGHSH; CDR2 reads LQKENI. The CDR3 contains 14 residues. In DNA, the CDR3 is TGTGCCAGCTCACCACTAGGTACTCAAGAGACCCAGTACTTC. Amino acid sequence: CASSPLGTQETQYF. The whole variable domain, filled in from reference TRBV18 and TRBJ2-5, reads NAGVMQNPRHLVRRRGQEARLRCSPMKGHSHVYWYRQLPEEGLKFMVYLQKENIIDESGMPKERFSAEFPKEGPSILRIQQVVRGDSAAYFCASSPLGTQETQYFGPGTRLLVL.

The genes are TRBV12-3 or TRBV12-4 and TRBJ1-6; D is uncertain. The CDR3 has 15 amino acids. The V gene lost 6 bases and the J gene lost 8 bases, with 17 bases spanning the gap. As DNA, the CDR3 is TGTGCCAGCAGCCAAGCCTTGGGGTCACATTCACCCCTCCACTTT. Encoded protein: CASSQALGSHSPLHF.